The T cell receptor (beta chain) under discussion was sequenced for a study of TIL therapy for anti-PD-1-resistant metastatic lung cancer. Study-wide context: Tumors had a median PD-L1 proportion score of approximately 5.5%. A few tumors were EGFR-mutant and two were ALK-rearranged.

Sample time point: pre-treatment sample, taken before nivolumab and TIL therapy. Tumor tissue came from excised metastases, mostly pleural nodules or supraclavicular lymph nodes. Tumors were harvested before any PD-1/PD-L1 blockade. Enrollment ran from late 2017 to January 2020. This was the immunoSEQ v3 assay. Sequencing used immunoSEQ multiplex PCR; TCRdb keeps in-frame clones, though not all of them. The sample lists about 26,000 clones; less than 65% were seen once. The V gene's germline CDR1 is SGHAT and CDR2 FQNNGV. The ends were cut back, 2 bases at V and 6 bases at J, with 11 bases in the middle. The CDR3 contains 13 residues.

The V gene is TRBV11-2, the J gene TRBJ2-7, with D uncertain. The sequencing used tumor tissue, collected at baseline. The TCR originated in a woman aged 30-85 years with non-small cell lung cancer. CDR3 in DNA: TGTGCCAGCAGCTTATCCTCTCCAGCCGAGCAGTACTTC. Translation: CASSLSSPAEQYF.